One sample yielded the 2 T cell receptor beta chains listed below, sequenced in a study (dated by TCRdb to the mid-2010s). The library was produced with RT-PCR. Sequencing was carried out with an Illumina MiSeq. The public reads were quality trimmed at Q25 with fastp and then assembled into clones with MiXCR by TCRdb, keeping productive beta chains. Each record represents a unique CDR3 protein, reported with the most common genes and DNA among its rows. The sample table lists around 700,000 distinct CDR3 sequences, approximately 14% of them with a count of one. 3.6% of the sample belongs to the ten largest clones. Sequenced material: memory CD4+ T cells from blood. These receptors originate from a female donor in good health, serving as a healthy control.

This clonotype has a count of ten or more. The chain joins TRBV20-1 to TRBJ2-5, with a possible D match to TRBD2 (7 bases). The germline gives CDR1 DFQATT, CDR2 SNEGSKA (reference sequence). This CDR3 is 12 amino acids long. Trimming stripped 3 bases from V and 4 bases from J, with 9 bases between. CDR3: CSASRGGETQYF. CDR3 in DNA: TGCAGTGCTAGTAGGGGGGGAGAGACCCAGTACTTC.

This clonotype was counted many times. The rearrangement uses TRBV7-9 and TRBJ1-4; TRBD1 aligns across 11 bases. The CDR3 extends over 16 amino acids. Germline V lookup: CDR1 SEHNR, CDR2 FQNEAQ (reference sequence). With 4 bases clipped from V and 6 bases from J, the junction kept 7 bases outside the gene matches. In DNA, the CDR3 is TGTGCCAGCAGCTCCGCTCCGGGACAGGGGGATGAAAAACTGTTTTTT. This codes for CASSSAPGQGDEKLFF.